The rows below give T cell receptor beta chains drawn from one sample of a study of blood T cells in healthy people across ages. TCRdb called the 5' RACE reads again in MiXCR, with one record for every CDR3 protein. The table records roughly 1.5 million distinct CDR3 sequences, approximately 39% of them present only once. Sequencing used blood. The receptors derive from a woman aged 18 to 35 in good health. Both conserved end residues are part of each CDR3. The order of the fields is V gene, D gene, J gene, clone size, CDR3 protein, CDR3 DNA. The D gene is left open where the match is weak. Only part of the rows carry a size: once, few, many, or a class if the clone is expanded.

>TRBV3-1|-|TRBJ2-7|few
CASSQARTEQYF
TGTGCCAGCAGCCAGGCCAGGACAGAGCAGTACTTC
>TRBV7-7|-|TRBJ2-1|-
CASSLGGRSNNEQFF
TGTGCTAGCAGCTTAGGTGGTCGGAGTAACAATGAGCAGTTCTTC
>TRBV4-3|TRBD2|TRBJ2-1|-
CASSHGTSGPSYNEQFF
TGCGCCAGCAGCCACGGGACTAGCGGGCCGTCCTACAATGAGCAGTTCTTC
>TRBV14|-|TRBJ2-4|once
CASSQDGLKNIQYF
TGTGCCAGCAGCCAAGATGGTCTGAAAAACATTCAGTACTTC
>TRBV5-1|-|TRBJ1-2|once
CASSSDRSWGYTF
TGCGCCAGCAGCTCCGACAGGTCGTGGGGCTACACCTTC
>TRBV20-1|-|TRBJ2-5|-
CSASSTAETQYF
TGCAGTGCTAGCTCTACAGCAGAGACCCAGTACTTC
>TRBV29-1|TRBD1|TRBJ2-1|few
CSVDQRTGNNEQFF
TGCAGCGTTGATCAAAGGACAGGGAACAATGAGCAGTTCTTC
>TRBV4-1|-|TRBJ1-2|-
CASSQDHGENYGYTF
TGCGCCAGCAGCCAAGATCACGGGGAGAACTATGGCTACACCTTC
>TRBV2|TRBD1|TRBJ2-7|-
CASREDRNSYEQYF
TGTGCCAGCAGAGAGGACAGGAACTCCTACGAGCAGTACTTC
>TRBV4-1|TRBD2|TRBJ2-1|few
CASSPGLAAYEQFF
TGCGCCAGCAGCCCGGGACTAGCGGCCTATGAGCAGTTCTTC
>TRBV4-3|-|TRBJ1-2|few
CASSQDFRQDNYGYTF
TGCGCCAGCAGCCAAGATTTTCGGCAGGATAACTATGGCTACACCTTC
>TRBV4-1|-|TRBJ1-1|many
CASSGGENTEAFF
TGCGCCAGCAGCGGGGGAGAGAACACTGAAGCTTTCTTT
>TRBV7-9|-|TRBJ2-7|few
CASSNWDFPPYEQYF
TGTGCCAGCAGCAACTGGGACTTTCCACCCTACGAGCAGTACTTC
>TRBV5-1|-|TRBJ2-7|few
CASSPQAGSDEQYF
TGCGCCAGCAGCCCCCAGGCTGGTTCAGACGAGCAGTACTTC